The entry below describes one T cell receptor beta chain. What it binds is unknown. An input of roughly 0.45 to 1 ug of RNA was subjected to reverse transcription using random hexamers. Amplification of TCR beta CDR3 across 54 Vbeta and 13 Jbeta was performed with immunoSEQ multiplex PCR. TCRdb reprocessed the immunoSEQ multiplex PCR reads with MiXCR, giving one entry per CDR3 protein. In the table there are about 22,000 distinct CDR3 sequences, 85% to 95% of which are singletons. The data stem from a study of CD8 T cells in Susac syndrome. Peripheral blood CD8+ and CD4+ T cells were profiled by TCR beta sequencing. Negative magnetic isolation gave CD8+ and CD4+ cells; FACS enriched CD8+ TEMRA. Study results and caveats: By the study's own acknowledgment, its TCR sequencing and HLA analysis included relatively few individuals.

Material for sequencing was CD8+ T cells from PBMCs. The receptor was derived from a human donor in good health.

CDR3 in DNA: TGTGCCAGCAGGGCGGGGACTAGCGGATTCACAGATACGCAGTATTTT. It translates to CASRAGTSGFTDTQYF. This chain joins TRBV7-9 and TRBJ2-3; 11 bases are shared with TRBD2. J was trimmed by 2 bases and V by 6 bases; bases with no gene match: 7. Germline V gives CDR1 SEHNR, CDR2 FQNEAQ (reference sequence). The length of the CDR3 is 16 residues.